A single sample is the source of the 5 T cell receptor beta chains below, sequenced in a study of blood T cell repertoires in COVID-19. TCRdb keeps only in-frame clones here, not all; method: immunoSEQ multiplex PCR. The table has around 380,000 clones, around 87% seen once. Sequencing input: PBMCs or T cells enriched from blood (not recorded which). The receptors stem from a man aged 30 to 39 who had recovered from COVID-19.

The chain is built from TRBV3-1 (or the pseudogene TRBV3-2) and TRBJ2-3; 7 nucleotides align to TRBD2. Germline loops: CDR1 LGHDT, CDR2 YNNKEL (reference sequence). The trim removed 5 bases at V and 9 bases at J, leaving 5 bases unmatched. The CDR3 spans 12 residues. The CDR3 DNA reads as TGTGCCAGCAGCTATGGACTAGTAACGCAGTATTTT. Protein: CASSYGLVTQYF.

Only a few counts were recorded for this clone. The chain uses TRBV27 and TRBJ1-2; D may be TRBD1 (5 bases). Germline values: CDR1 MNHEY, CDR2 SMNVEV (reference sequence). V lost 7 bases and J 2 bases, leaving 17 bases between the germline ends. The CDR3 is 15 residues long. Here the CDR3 reads CASTHSTGANYGYTF. CDR3 bases: TGTGCCAGCACCCATTCCACAGGAGCGAACTATGGCTACACCTTC.

This clone was recorded only once. V gene TRBV3-1 (or the pseudogene TRBV3-2) combines with J gene TRBJ2-7, with TRBD2 as a possible D gene (6 bases). Germline assignment: CDR1 LGHDT and CDR2 YNNKEL (reference sequence). The V and J ends lost 4 bases and 2 bases respectively, with 12 bases between them. The CDR3 consists of 14 residues. The CDR3 reads CASSLGTGAYEQYF. CDR3 nucleotides: TGTGCCAGCAGCCTAGGGACGGGAGCCTACGAGCAGTACTTC.

V usage is TRBV29-1 and J usage is TRBJ1-1; D may be TRBD1 (5 bases). V gave up 7 bases and J gave up 5 bases, with 20 bases separating them. Germline CDR1 SQVTM, CDR2 ANQGSEA. The length of the CDR3 is 14 residues. The CDR3 reads CSAISGRGGTEAFF. Written as DNA, the CDR3 is TGCAGCGCTATCTCGGGGCGGGGCGGAACTGAAGCTTTCTTT.

V is TRBV25-1 and J is TRBJ1-5, with TRBD1 as a possible D gene (6 bases). V shed 2 bases and J shed 4 bases, with 12 bases lying between them. The germline V gene has CDR1 MGHDK and CDR2 SYGVNS. This CDR3 comprises 15 residues. DNA for the CDR3: TGTGCCAGCAGTGAAGGAACAGGGTCTAATCAGCCCCAGCATTTT. This codes for CASSEGTGSNQPQHF.